This T cell receptor (beta chain) was profiled in a study of glioma-infiltrating T cells after dendritic cell vaccination. Trimming at V came to 5 bases and at J to 4 bases, leaving 14 bases not matched to a gene. The germline CDR1 and CDR2 sequences are MGHDK and SYGVNS. The length of the CDR3 is 17 residues. Clones were read by immunoSEQ multiplex PCR, and TCRdb kept only the in-frame ones, dropping some. The table has around 72,000 clones, around 81% seen once. The clonotype originates from a human donor with glioblastoma. The input for sequencing was blood, taken before dendritic cell vaccination. The V and J genes are TRBV25-1 and TRBJ2-7, with TRBD1 matching over 10 bases. CDR3 nucleotide sequence: TGTGCCAGCAGTTCCTCGAGAGGGGGACAGGGGTTATACGAGCAGTACTTC. This encodes CASSSSRGGQGLYEQYF.